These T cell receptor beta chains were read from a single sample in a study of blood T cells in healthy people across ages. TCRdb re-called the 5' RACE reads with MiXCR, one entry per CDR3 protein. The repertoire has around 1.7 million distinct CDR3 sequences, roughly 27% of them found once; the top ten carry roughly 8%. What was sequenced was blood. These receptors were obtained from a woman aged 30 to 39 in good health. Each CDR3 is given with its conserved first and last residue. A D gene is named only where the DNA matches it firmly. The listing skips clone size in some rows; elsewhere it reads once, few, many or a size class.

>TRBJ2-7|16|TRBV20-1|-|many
CSAYRGRPKSGYEQYF
TGCAGTGCCTACCGGGGACGACCTAAATCGGGATACGAGCAGTACTTC
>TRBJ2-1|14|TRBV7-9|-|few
CASSLGTAWNEQFF
TGTGCCAGCAGCTTAGGGACGGCGTGGAATGAGCAGTTCTTC
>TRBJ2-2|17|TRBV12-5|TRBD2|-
CASAHGGSGTLTGELFF
TGTGCTAGTGCTCACGGGGGGAGCGGGACCCTCACCGGGGAGCTGTTTTTT
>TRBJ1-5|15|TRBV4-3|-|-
CVSSQDSGPDQPQHF
TGCGTCAGCAGCCAAGATTCAGGACCAGATCAGCCCCAGCATTTT
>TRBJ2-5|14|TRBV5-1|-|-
CASSPARGEEAQYF
TGCGCCAGCAGCCCCGCGCGGGGTGAAGAGGCCCAGTACTTC
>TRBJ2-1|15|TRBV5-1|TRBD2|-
CASIPPSGRYNEQFF
TGCGCCAGCATCCCACCTAGCGGACGCTACAATGAGCAGTTCTTC
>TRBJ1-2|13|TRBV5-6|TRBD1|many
CASSFTGGISYTF
TGTGCCAGCAGCTTCACAGGGGGTATCAGCTACACCTTC
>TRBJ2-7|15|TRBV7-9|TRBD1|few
CASSNRDRAAYEQYF
TGTGCCAGCAGCAACCGGGACAGGGCCGCCTACGAGCAGTACTTC
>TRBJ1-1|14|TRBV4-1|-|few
CASSQDTPAATAFF
TGCGCCAGCAGCCAAGATACCCCAGCGGCAACGGCTTTCTTT
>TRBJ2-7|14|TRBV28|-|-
CVSSFRGSSYEQYF
TGTGTCAGCAGTTTCCGGGGTTCTTCCTACGAGCAGTACTTC
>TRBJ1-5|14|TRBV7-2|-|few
CASSSVSLNQPQHF
TGTGCCAGCAGCTCGGTTTCGCTCAATCAGCCCCAGCATTTT
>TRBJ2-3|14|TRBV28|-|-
CAAGRGQDTDTLYF
TGTGCCGCGGGTAGGGGCCAAGACACAGATACGCTGTATTTT
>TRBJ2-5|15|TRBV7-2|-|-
CASSRRPYSYNEQYF
TGTGCCAGCAGCCGGAGGCCTTATTCCTACAATGAGCAGTACTTC
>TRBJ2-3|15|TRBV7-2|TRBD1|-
CASSPRDRPLDTQYF
TGTGCCAGCAGCCCCAGGGACAGGCCGCTAGATACGCAGTATTTT
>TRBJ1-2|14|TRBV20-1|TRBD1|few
CSARDLDRDFGYTF
TGCAGTGCTAGAGACCTGGACAGGGATTTTGGCTACACCTTC
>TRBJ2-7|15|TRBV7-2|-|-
CASSQRPGRTYEQYF
TGTGCCAGCAGCCAGCGGCCAGGACGGACCTACGAGCAGTACTTC
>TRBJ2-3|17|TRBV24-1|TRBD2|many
CATSDYLGQGGTDTQYF
TGTGCCACCAGTGACTACCTTGGGCAGGGAGGGACAGATACGCAGTATTTT
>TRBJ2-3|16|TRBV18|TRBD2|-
CASSPTSGSSTDTQYF
TGTGCCAGCTCACCGACTAGCGGGAGTAGTACAGATACGCAGTATTTT
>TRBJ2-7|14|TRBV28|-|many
CASGNAGPPYEQYF
TGTGCCAGCGGAAACGCAGGGCCTCCCTACGAGCAGTACTTC
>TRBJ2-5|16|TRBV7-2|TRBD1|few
CASSTRTGQGKETQYF
TGTGCCAGCAGCACTCGAACGGGACAGGGGAAGGAGACCCAGTACTTC
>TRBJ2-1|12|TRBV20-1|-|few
CSARDYGGERFF
TGCAGTGCTAGAGATTACGGAGGGGAGAGGTTCTTC
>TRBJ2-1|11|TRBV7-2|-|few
CASSLVTQEFF
TGTGCCAGCAGCTTAGTAACTCAAGAGTTCTTC